Each of the 14 T cell receptor beta chains below was sequenced from the same sample in a study of CD8 T cells in ankylosing spondylitis. Study outcomes and limitations: Within ankylosing spondylitis blood, a TCR beta motif made up of eight or nine highly homologous variants appeared to be characteristic.

MiXCR, run by TCRdb on the 5' RACE reads, gives a single entry per CDR3 protein. The repertoire holds a few hundred thousand distinct CDR3 sequences, with 6.5% to 10% as singletons. For these TCRs, the target antigens are not known. The sample comprised blood, either unsorted or a sorted T cell fraction (not recorded which). The source of these receptors is a male donor with ankylosing spondylitis.

At least ten counts were recorded for this clonotype. The chain combines TRBV19 with TRBJ1-2; 9 bases are shared with TRBD1. Looked up from germline, CDR1 is LNHDA and CDR2 is SQIVND (reference sequence). The CDR3 covers 14 residues. The junction had 7 bases not matched to a gene; V was cut back by 5 bases and J by 6 bases. The CDR3 sequence: CASSPDRGRHGYTF. The CDR3, as DNA: TGTGCCAGTAGTCCGGACAGGGGAAGGCATGGCTACACCTTC. The variable domain in full, completed from reference TRBV19 and TRBJ1-2, reads DGGITQSPKYLFRKEGQNVTLSCEQNLNHDAMYWYRQDPGQGLRLIYYSQIVNDFQKGDIAEGYSVSREKKESFPLTVTSAQKNPTAFYLCASSPDRGRHGYTFGSGTRLTVV.

This clonotype turned up a few times. The V call is TRBV4-1, the J call TRBJ1-2; 7 bases match TRBD1. Germline V gene data show CDR1 as MGHRA and CDR2 as YSYEKL. This CDR3 comprises 15 residues. After removal of 5 bases from V and 8 bases from J, the junction contained 14 bases not matched to a gene. CDR3 residues: CASSNDPQGRRGYTF. The CDR3, as DNA: TGCGCCAGCAGCAATGACCCACAGGGGAGGCGAGGCTACACCTTC.

V usage is TRBV29-1 and J usage is TRBJ2-3; D possibly corresponds to TRBD1 (5 bases). V was cut by 8 bases and J by 6 bases, with 24 bases left in between. CDR3 length: 15 residues. Germline loops: CDR1 SQVTM, CDR2 ANQGSEA. The CDR3 DNA reads as TGCAGCCCCCGCCGGGTAGCAGTGCCAGGGGATACGCAGTATTTT. It codes for CSPRRVAVPGDTQYF.

This clonotype was counted a few times. Here the CDR3 reads CSVDLLTETSGNTIYF. CDR3 bases: TGCAGCGTTGACCTTCTGACAGAAACTTCTGGAAACACCATATATTTT. The rearrangement uses TRBV29-1 and TRBJ1-3, with D possibly matching TRBD1 (5 bases). The V end lost 3 bases, the J end lost 1 base, and 16 bases lay between the germline ends. The CDR3 is 16 residues long. Per the germline V gene, CDR1 is SQVTM and CDR2 is ANQGSEA.

The chain is built from TRBV7-9 and TRBJ2-7; TRBD1 matches at 8 bases. Germline-derived CDR1 and CDR2 are SEHNR and FQNEAQ (reference sequence). Trimming cost V 5 bases and J 5 bases; bases outside gene matches: 5. This CDR3 comprises 13 residues. The CDR3 DNA is TGTGCCAGCAGCCGGGACAGGATCCACGAGCAGTACTTC. Translation: CASSRDRIHEQYF.

This clonotype was seen a handful of times. The rearrangement uses TRBV12-3 or TRBV12-4 and TRBJ2-5; D is perhaps TRBD1 (6 bases). With 6 bases removed from V and 5 bases from J, the gap between germline ends came to 13 bases. This CDR3 has 13 residues. CDR3 sequence reads: CASRTGTTETQYF. CDR3 coding DNA: TGTGCCAGCAGGACCGGGACAACCGAGACCCAGTACTTC.

The gene calls are TRBV5-6 and TRBJ2-6; D remains ambiguous. The CDR3 totals 13 residues. With 7 bases removed from V and 5 bases from J, the gap between germline ends came to 10 bases. Germline V gene data show CDR1 as SGHDT and CDR2 as YYEEEE. DNA of the CDR3: TGTGCCAGCGGCTCCGTCTGGGCCAACGTCCTGACTTTC. This sequence encodes CASGSVWANVLTF. The variable domain in full, with the rest retrieved from reference TRBV5-6 and TRBJ2-6, is DAGVTQSPTHLIKTRGQQVTLRCSPKSGHDTVSWYQQALGQGPQFIFQYYEEEERQRGNFPDRFSGHQFPNYSSELNVNALLLGDSALYLCASGSVWANVLTFGAGSRLTVL.

This clonotype was recorded a few times. The chain joins TRBV20-1 to TRBJ2-1, with 13 bases lining up with TRBD2. Per germline, CDR1 DFQATT and CDR2 SNEGSKA (reference sequence). CDR3 length equals 16 residues. J lost 9 bases, V lost 3 bases, and 11 bases had no gene match. The CDR3 bases are TGCAGTGCTAGTTCGGGACTAGCGGGAACCCCGGCTGAGCAGTTCTTC. As protein: CSASSGLAGTPAEQFF.

A few counts support this clonotype. This sequence joins TRBV7-2 and TRBJ2-1; D unclear. The CDR3 has 12 residues. Trimming pared 5 bases from V and 3 bases from J, leaving 5 bases between. Germline V gene data show CDR1 as SGHTA and CDR2 as FQGNSA. As DNA, the CDR3 is TGTGCCAGCAGCCCGTTCTACAATGAGCAGTTCTTC. Amino acid sequence: CASSPFYNEQFF.

In this sample, this clonotype turned up a few times. The V and J genes are TRBV11-2 and TRBJ1-6, with D unclear. From germline, CDR1 is SGHAT and CDR2 FQNNGV. Trimming shortened V by 1 base and J by 9 bases, and 7 bases separated the two germline ends. This CDR3 spans 13 amino acids. CDR3 in DNA: TGTGCCAGCAGCTTAGGGGCGTTTTCACCCCTCCACTTT. Protein product: CASSLGAFSPLHF.

This clonotype showed up just a few times. The J gene is TRBJ1-5, the V gene TRBV20-1; perhaps TRBD1 as D (6 bases). Germline CDR1 reads DFQATT; CDR2 reads SNEGSKA (reference sequence). The CDR3 loop spans 16 amino acids. V was shortened by 5 bases and J by 4 bases, with 21 bases between the two germline ends. CDR3 loop: CSARPEGQGWNQPQHF. The CDR3 DNA follows: TGCAGTGCTCGCCCCGAGGGGCAGGGGTGGAATCAGCCCCAGCATTTT.

This clonotype occurred a few times. The chain has TRBV7-7 and TRBJ2-2, with D maybe TRBD1 (6 bases). The CDR3 contains 13 residues. Trimming left V 6 bases short and J 4 bases short, with 9 bases between. CDR1 and CDR2 (germline): SSHAT, FNYEAQ (reference sequence). The CDR3 DNA follows: TGTGCCAGCAGTACAGGGTCCACCGGGGAGCTGTTTTTT. This encodes CASSTGSTGELFF.

In this sample, this clonotype turned up many times. The junction and the germline gene differ at one end; a read error may be behind it. The J gene is TRBJ2-7, the V gene TRBV2; perhaps TRBD1 as D (6 bases). The CDR3 runs 11 residues. From germline, CDR1 is SNHLY and CDR2 FYNNEI. For the CDR3, the DNA is TGCGCCAGCAGACAGGCCTACGAGCAGTACTTC. Amino acid sequence: CASRQAYEQYF.

The V gene is TRBV10-1, the J gene TRBJ2-2; no clear D gene. Germline V CDR1 and CDR2: WNHNN, SYGVQD (reference sequence). The CDR3 totals 12 residues. V lost 0 bases and J 6 bases, leaving 2 bases between the germline ends. This CDR3 reads CASSESPGELFF. In DNA, the CDR3 is TGCGCCAGCAGTGAGTCGCCCGGGGAGCTGTTTTTT.